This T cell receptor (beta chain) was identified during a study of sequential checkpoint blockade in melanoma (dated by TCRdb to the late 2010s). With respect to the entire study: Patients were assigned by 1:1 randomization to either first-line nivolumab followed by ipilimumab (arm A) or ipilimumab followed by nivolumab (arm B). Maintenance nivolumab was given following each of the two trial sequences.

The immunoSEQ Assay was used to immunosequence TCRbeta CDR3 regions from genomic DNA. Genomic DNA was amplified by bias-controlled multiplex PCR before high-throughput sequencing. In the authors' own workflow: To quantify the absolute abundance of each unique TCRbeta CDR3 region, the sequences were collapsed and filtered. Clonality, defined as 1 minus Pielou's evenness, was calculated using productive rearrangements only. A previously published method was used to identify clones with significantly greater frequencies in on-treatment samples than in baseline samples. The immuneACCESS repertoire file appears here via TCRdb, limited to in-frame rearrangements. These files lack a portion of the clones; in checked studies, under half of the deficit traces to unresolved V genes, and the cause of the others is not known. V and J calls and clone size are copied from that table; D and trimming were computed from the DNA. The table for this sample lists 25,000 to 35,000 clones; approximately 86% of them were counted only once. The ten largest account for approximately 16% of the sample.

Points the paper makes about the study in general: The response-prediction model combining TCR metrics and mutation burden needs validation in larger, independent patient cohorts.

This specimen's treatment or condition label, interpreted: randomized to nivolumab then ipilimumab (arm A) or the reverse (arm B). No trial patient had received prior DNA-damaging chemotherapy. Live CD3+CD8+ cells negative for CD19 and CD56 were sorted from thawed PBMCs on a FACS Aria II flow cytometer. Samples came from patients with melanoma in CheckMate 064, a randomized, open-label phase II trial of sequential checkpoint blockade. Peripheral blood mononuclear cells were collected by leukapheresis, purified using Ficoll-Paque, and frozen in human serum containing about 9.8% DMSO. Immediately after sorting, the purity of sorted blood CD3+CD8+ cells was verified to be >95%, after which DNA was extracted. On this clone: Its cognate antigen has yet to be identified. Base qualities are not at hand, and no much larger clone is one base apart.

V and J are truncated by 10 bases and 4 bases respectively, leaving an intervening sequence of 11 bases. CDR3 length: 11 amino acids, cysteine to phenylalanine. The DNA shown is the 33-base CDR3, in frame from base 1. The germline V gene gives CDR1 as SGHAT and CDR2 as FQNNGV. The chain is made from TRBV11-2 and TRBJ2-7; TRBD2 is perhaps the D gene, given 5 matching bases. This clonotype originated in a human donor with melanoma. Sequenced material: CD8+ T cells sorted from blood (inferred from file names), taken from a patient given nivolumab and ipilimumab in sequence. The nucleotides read TGTGCCAAGGTGGGAGTGTACGAGCAGTACTTC. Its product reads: CAKVGVYEQYF.